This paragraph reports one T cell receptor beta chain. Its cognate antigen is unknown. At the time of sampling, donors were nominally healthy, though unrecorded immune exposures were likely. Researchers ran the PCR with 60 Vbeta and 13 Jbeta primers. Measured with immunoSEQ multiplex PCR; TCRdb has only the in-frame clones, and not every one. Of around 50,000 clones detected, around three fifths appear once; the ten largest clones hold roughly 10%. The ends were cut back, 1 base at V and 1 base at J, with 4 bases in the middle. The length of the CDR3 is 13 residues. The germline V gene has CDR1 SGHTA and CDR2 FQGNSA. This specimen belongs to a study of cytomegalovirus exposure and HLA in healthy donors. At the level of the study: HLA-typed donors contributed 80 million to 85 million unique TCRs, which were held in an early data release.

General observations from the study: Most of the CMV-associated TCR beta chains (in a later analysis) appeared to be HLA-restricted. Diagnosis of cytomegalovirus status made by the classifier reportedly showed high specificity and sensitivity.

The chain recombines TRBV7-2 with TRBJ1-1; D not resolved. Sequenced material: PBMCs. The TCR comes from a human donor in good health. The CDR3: CASSLGRNTEAFF. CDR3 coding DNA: TGTGCCAGCAGCTTAGGTCGGAACACTGAAGCTTTCTTT.